Reported below is one T cell receptor (beta chain). The sample originates from a study of beta chain features in type 1 diabetes. The V end lost 4 bases, the J end lost 0 bases, and 9 bases lay between the germline ends. Germline loops: CDR1 LGHNA, CDR2 YNFKEQ. The CDR3 length is 15 residues. The isolated RNA, all of it, was reverse transcribed, so expressed TCRB transcripts were what got sequenced. Sequencing used immunoSEQ multiplex PCR; TCRdb keeps in-frame clones, though not all of them. The sample has under 900,000 clones; about a sixth are singletons. Central memory, naive, regulatory and stem cell-like memory CD4+ cells were sorted by CD45RO/CCR7/CD25/CD127/CD95/CD27.

Input material: naive CD4+ T cells from blood. The rearrangement joins TRBV4-2 to TRBJ2-2; D unclear. This TCR was recovered from a woman younger than 35 in good health. The CDR3 coding sequence is TGTGCCAGCAGCCCACCTGGAGCGAACACCGGGGAGCTGTTTTTT. Residues: CASSPPGANTGELFF.